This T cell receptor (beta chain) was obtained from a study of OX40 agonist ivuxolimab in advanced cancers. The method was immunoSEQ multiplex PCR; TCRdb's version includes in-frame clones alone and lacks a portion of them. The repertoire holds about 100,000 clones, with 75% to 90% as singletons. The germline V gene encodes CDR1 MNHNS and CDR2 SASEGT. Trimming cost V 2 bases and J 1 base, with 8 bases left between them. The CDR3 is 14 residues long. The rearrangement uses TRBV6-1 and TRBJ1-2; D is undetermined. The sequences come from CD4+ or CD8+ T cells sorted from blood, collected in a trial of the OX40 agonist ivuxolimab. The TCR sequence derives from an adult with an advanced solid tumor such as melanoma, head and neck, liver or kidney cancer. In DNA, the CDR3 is TGTGCCAGCAGTGAACGGGCGGGTAACTATGGCTACACCTTC. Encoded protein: CASSERAGNYGYTF.